This TCR beta chain was captured in a study of memory CD4+ T cells and cytomegalovirus serostatus. The sort gate was single viable CD3+CD4+CD8-CD45RO+ cells for memory CD4+ T cells. CMV serostatus came from serum IgG against pp150, pp28, p38, p52. The assay was immunoSEQ multiplex PCR, and TCRdb's table has in-frame clones only and misses some. The sample includes 52,000 or so clones, over 65% of them seen just once. Study-wide points: The CMV-associated TCR signature appears largely within the CD4+ memory repertoire. A US-trained random forest predicted CMV serostatus with median AUC around 0.9. CD4+ memory repertoires contained 67 of 164 reported CMV TCRbeta sequences.

The table lists this clone with a count of one. Its cognate antigen is unknown. The CDR3 totals 13 residues. Germline V gene lookup returns CDR1 SNHLY and CDR2 FYNNEI. V gave up 8 bases and J gave up 1 base, with 11 bases separating them. This chain uses TRBV2 with TRBJ2-5; D gene unclear. Material for sequencing was memory CD4+ T cells from blood. The TCR sequence derives from an adult in good health and CMV-seronegative. CDR3 in amino acids: CASRLSPQETQYF. The CDR3 nucleotides read TGTGCCAGCCGACTGAGTCCCCAAGAGACCCAGTACTTC.